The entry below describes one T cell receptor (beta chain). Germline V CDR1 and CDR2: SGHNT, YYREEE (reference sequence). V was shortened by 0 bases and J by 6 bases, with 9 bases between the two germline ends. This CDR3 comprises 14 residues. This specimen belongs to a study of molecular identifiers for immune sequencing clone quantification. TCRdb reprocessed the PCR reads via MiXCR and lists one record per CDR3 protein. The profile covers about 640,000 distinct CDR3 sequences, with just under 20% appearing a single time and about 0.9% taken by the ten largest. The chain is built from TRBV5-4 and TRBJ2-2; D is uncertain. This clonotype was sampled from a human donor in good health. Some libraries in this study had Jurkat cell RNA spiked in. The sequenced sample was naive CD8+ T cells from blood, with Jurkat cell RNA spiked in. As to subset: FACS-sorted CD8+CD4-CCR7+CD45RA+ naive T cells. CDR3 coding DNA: TGTGCCAGCAGCTTGGGAACAGCCCCCGGGGAGCTGTTTTTT. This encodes CASSLGTAPGELFF.